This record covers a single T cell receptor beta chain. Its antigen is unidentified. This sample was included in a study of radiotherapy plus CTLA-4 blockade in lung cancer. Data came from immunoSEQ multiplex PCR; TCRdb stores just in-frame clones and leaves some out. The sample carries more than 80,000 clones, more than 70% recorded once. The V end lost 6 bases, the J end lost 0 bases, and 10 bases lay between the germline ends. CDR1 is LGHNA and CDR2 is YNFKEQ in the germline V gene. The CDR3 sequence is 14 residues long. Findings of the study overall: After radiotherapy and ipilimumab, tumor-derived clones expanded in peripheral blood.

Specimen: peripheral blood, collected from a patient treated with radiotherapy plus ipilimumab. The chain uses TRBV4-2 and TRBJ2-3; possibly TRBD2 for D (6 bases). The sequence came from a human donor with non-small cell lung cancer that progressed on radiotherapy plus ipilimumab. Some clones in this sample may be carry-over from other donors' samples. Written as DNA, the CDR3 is TGTGCCAGCAGACGGGACTTGAGCACAGATACGCAGTATTTT. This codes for CASRRDLSTDTQYF.